This T cell receptor (beta chain) was recovered during a study of blood T cell repertoires in COVID-19. Looking at the study overall: The United States, Italy and Spain provided the acute and convalescent COVID-19 samples.

TCRdb's table, derived via immunoSEQ multiplex PCR, lists solely in-frame clones and lacks some. The sample has under 200,000 clones, approximately 92% seen once. The source is a man aged 50 to 59 with acute or convalescent COVID-19. The source material was peripheral blood.

The CDR3 region is CATSRDYSLNTEAFF. CDR3 DNA sequence: TGTGCCACCAGCAGAGACTATTCCTTAAACACTGAAGCTTTCTTT. The gene calls are TRBV15 and TRBJ1-1; the D is unclear. V was shortened by 0 bases and J by 2 bases, with 10 bases between the two germline ends. Germline CDR1 LNHNV, CDR2 YYDKDF (reference sequence). The CDR3 contains 15 residues.